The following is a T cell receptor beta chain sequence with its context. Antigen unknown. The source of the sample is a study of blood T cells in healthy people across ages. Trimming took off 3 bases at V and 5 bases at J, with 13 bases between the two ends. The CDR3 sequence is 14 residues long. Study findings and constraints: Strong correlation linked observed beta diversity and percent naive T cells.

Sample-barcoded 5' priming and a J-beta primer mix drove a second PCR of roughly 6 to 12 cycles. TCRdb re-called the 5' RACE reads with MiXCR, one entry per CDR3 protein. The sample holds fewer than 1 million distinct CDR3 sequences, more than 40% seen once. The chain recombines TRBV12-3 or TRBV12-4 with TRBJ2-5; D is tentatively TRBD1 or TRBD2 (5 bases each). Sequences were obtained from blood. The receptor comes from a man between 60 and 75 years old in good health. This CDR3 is CASSFLGTGETQYF. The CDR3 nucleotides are TGTGCCAGCAGTTTTCTCGGGACCGGGGAGACCCAGTACTTC.